This TCR beta chain was sequenced in a study of cytomegalovirus exposure and HLA in healthy donors (dated by TCRdb to 2016 to 2017). For context, the study as a whole: An earlier analysis of roughly 500 of the donors reported about 280 Gb of sequence data and around 110 million unique TCR beta sequences obtained from 180 million or so T cells. High-throughput TCR immunosequencing, statistical association of individual TCRs with disease status, and machine learning were combined to predict cytomegalovirus infection status. The study aimed to test whether signatures of past pathogen exposure could be identified by cataloging public T cell receptors. In a later analysis, previously published TCR beta repertoires from 600 to 850 donors were re-analyzed and high-resolution HLA genotyping was added so that TCR occurrence patterns could be studied. Because of strong linkage in the cohort, five DR-DQ haplotypes were treated as single units for association and clustering. On average, roughly 250,000 unique TCR beta nucleotide sequences were sequenced per donor among a few hundred genotyped donors of the cohort, with roughly 18% of those sequences being non-productive. Typing coverage varied by locus: roughly 629-640 donors for A, B, C, DRB1 and DQB1; approximately 500 for DQA1; more than 600 for DPA1; about 450 for DPB1. All discovery cohort repertoires had been generated on a single sequencing platform. HLA typing included class I and class II loci at four-digit resolution. In the later analysis, no new phenotypic data were used to find candidate immune exposures; instead, reliance was placed on TCR beta sequences and their occurrence across donors. A later genetic analysis used genome-wide SNP genotypes for about 65% of the 666 donors, treating that subset as a discovery cohort. An earlier analysis of some 600 of the donors applied high-throughput TCR beta sequencing to assess whether each TCR beta V gene segment acted as functional or pseudogenic. The study profiled the T cell repertoires of more than 500 subjects by immunosequencing and related them to cytomegalovirus serostatus. Besides the first cohort of 550 to 750 subjects, a separate validation cohort made up of roughly 130 different subjects was used. Of the approximately 370 genotyped donors, 80% to 90% were placed in the genetic ancestry cluster associated with self-reported Caucasian donors. Donor age, sex, ethnicity and CMV serostatus were collected together with the repertoire data. An early release that covered roughly 600 HLA-typed donors contained approximately 300 gigabases of sequencing data and 70 million to 100 million unique TCR sequences. Beyond this particular receptor, the publication reports: A total of 164 TCR beta chains were listed by the study as associated with cytomegalovirus. The 87-base-pair reads could not distinguish some IMGT-functional V segments, including TRBV6-2 and TRBV6-3, so those segments were excluded. A cluster of highly shared sequence variants was judged likely to represent a technical artifact of the sequencing pipeline. A further reported finding was that TCR beta sequences accurately predicted the HLA-A and HLA-B alleles for most subjects in the first cohort. Across donors, most TCR sequences were observed very rarely, whereas some public TCRs were present in many individuals. Presence/absence analyses assumed roughly uniform sequencing depth across donors, an assumption that may not hold. Immune exposure information for the cohort was limited to CMV serostatus. An earlier analysis of 587 of the donors showed that most TCR beta V segments appeared in productive rearrangements either about 87% or about 30% of the time, which broadly matched IMGT annotations. Assigning TCR associations to individual alleles was difficult when HLA alleles, especially DR and DQ, strongly co-occurred. Because counts were too low, under 20 rarely observed V segments, including chromosome 9 orphons, were left out of the earlier analysis of approximately 580 of the donors. A few of the identified cytomegalovirus-associated TCR beta chains were confirmed in vitro to be specific for cytomegalovirus antigens. In a later analysis, around 17,000 TCR beta sequences were associated with specific HLA alleles at a false discovery rate of 0.05. Compared with equally common non-associated chains, HLA-associated TCR beta chains in a later analysis were more clonally expanded and had lower generation probabilities. Correlated functional status among segregating V segments might reflect linkage disequilibrium, but an unknown experimental factor could not be ruled out. The classifier was reported to diagnose cytomegalovirus status with high specificity and sensitivity in both the original and validation cohorts. It was suggested by the authors that the approach could potentially be generalized to other disease states and immunological phenotypes. In this cohort, only TCR beta chains were sequenced, and detectable features were limited by the absence of alpha or paired-chain data. In a later analysis, several top co-occurrence clusters were reported to appear linked to parvovirus B19, influenza, CMV and Epstein-Barr virus. According to a later analysis, most CMV-associated TCR beta chains appeared to be HLA-restricted, and the HLA associations seemed to be driven largely by CMV exposure. V-gene and J-gene trimming of TCR beta chains was associated with a missense DCLRE1C variant in a later genetic analysis, and the association was replicated in an independent cohort. Because HLA typing was unavailable for some donors at each locus, only the typed subset was used in association tests. According to a later genetic analysis, donors in an Asian-associated ancestry cluster had fewer N-insertions in productive TCRs than the approximately 610-donor mean. A later analysis found that TCR association rates varied across HLA loci, with DRB1 alleles showing the most associated TCRs and HLA-C alleles the fewest.

Library generation was performed with the immunoSEQ multiplex PCR assay. For the multiplex PCR, a mixture combining 60 forward primers for TCR Vbeta segments and 13 reverse primers for TCR Jbeta segments was used. Amplification of the CDR3 region of rearranged TCR beta genes was performed with a multiplex PCR assay on genomic DNA. On the Illumina HiSeq System, the amplified TCR beta libraries were sequenced as 87-base-pair reads. The study's own analysis went as follows. A later analysis tallied around 82 million unique TCR beta chains across the 666 repertoires, and approximately 11 million of those chains were shared by two or more donors. A nearest-neighbor algorithm error-corrected the raw reads and collapsed the reads into unique sequences, merging closely related sequences to remove PCR and sequencing errors. To assign V, D and J gene segments, CDR3 sequences were aligned to IMGT reference sequences. For a sequence to be retained, a match of at least six nucleotides was required to both a V gene segment and a J gene segment. Rearrangements were called productive when the CDR3 lacked stop codons and stayed in frame with V and J; all others were non-productive. CDR3 was defined by IMGT convention, running from the second conserved V-encoded cysteine to the conserved J-encoded phenylalanine. Sequences without an unambiguous match to a single V gene segment were excluded from the earlier analysis of over 500 of the donors. An earlier analysis of approximately 590 of the donors classified V segments as functional when productive rearrangements were above 56.7% and as segregating when the standard deviation between donors was above 5%. A statistical classification framework was built to diagnose cytomegalovirus status from the catalog of TCR beta chain sequences. In a later analysis, V and J genes were assigned by comparing TCR nucleotide sequences against IMGT/GENE-DB human TR gene sequences. A later analysis assigned CDR3 sequences and most-parsimonious VDJ recombination scenarios with the TCRdist pipeline. A later analysis defined each TCR beta chain by its CDR3 amino acid sequence plus V-gene family, and excluded reads lacking a unique V-gene family. In a later analysis, 550 to 650 highly shared, low-generation-probability nucleotide sequences were removed to address suspected cross-contamination and a sequencing artifact. A later analysis calculated a clonal expansion index for each public chain from normalized within-repertoire ranks of inferred template counts. Generation probabilities in a later analysis came from a VDJ recombination model fitted to out-of-frame rearrangements, and those results were checked against IGoR. In a later analysis, TCR-TCR, TCR-HLA and TCR-CMV co-occurrence was scored with hypergeometric tests, and a repertoire-size bias correction was applied to TCR pairs. False discovery rates were estimated in a later analysis by permuting HLA or CMV assignments 20 times. In a later analysis, co-occurring TCRs were grouped using DBSCAN, with TCRdist sequence similarity added in when clustering inside HLA-allele-positive subsets. For co-occurrence clustering, repertoires with fewer than 30,000 or more than 120,000 public chains were excluded, along with five or six repertoires with anomalous nucleotide sharing. TCRdb holds this immuneACCESS table with in-frame rearrangements only. Some clones are missing; in checked studies, unresolved V genes explain under half, and the rest has no known cause. V and J calls and clone size are as listed in that table; D and trimming were resolved from the DNA. The sample yields around 130,000 clones; approximately 80% were counted once. 0.85% to 1.3% of the sample comes from the top ten.

The cohort consisted of some 730 healthy bone marrow donors. All cohort members were sampled while nominally healthy, although unrecorded immune exposures were likely present. CMV serostatus was positive for approximately 300 and negative for 352 of the 666 cohort members, and was not recorded for this donor. Every donor gave a peripheral blood sample, and the peripheral blood mononuclear cells from that sample were used for TCR beta sequencing. The Qiagen DNeasy Blood Extraction Kit was used to extract genomic DNA from the blood cell samples. To note about this clone: It has no known antigen specificity. Qualities for individual bases were not recorded, and no much larger clone is one base off. Other DNA sequences within the sample encode an identical CDR3.

The germline ends are 9 bases apart after V is trimmed by 1 base and J by 2 bases. From cysteine to phenylalanine, the CDR3 is 14 amino acids long. Only the CDR3 DNA is retained, 42 bases long and in frame from the first base. CDR1 SGHAT and CDR2 FQNNGV are derived from the germline V gene. Recombination connected TRBV11-2 to TRBJ2-7; TRBD1 might be the D gene, on 5 matching bases. This TCR came from a human donor in good health. What was sequenced was PBMCs. The CDR3 amino acid sequence is: CASSLGQGAYEQYF. The DNA reads TGTGCCAGCAGCTTAGGGCAGGGCGCCTACGAGCAGTACTTC.